This TCR beta chain originates from a study of CD8+ T cells in alopecia areata. There are a few counts of this clone. The antigen is not known. Study conclusions and caveats: Normal skin's resident alphabeta T cells are sequenced alongside lesional scalp T cells. Unlike in mice, where it was clearer, TCR sharing across patients was less clear, possibly HLA-related.

CDR3 length equals 13 residues. V was trimmed by 0 bases and J by 9 bases, leaving 12 bases between them. Per the germline V gene, CDR1 is GTSNPN and CDR2 is SVGIG (reference sequence). Extracted from the samples, RNA was reverse transcribed into cDNA to serve as the sequencing template. This table comes from immunoSEQ multiplex PCR, and its TCRdb copy is limited to in-frame clones, with some not included. The repertoire holds about 99,000 clones, roughly half seen once, with roughly 9% in the top ten. Material for sequencing was CD4+ T cells sorted from blood. This chain links TRBV30 with TRBJ1-5; D ambiguous. The source is a human donor in good health. CDR3 protein: CAWSVGVAVPQHF. CDR3 DNA: TGTGCCTGGAGTGTCGGGGTGGCCGTGCCCCAGCATTTT.